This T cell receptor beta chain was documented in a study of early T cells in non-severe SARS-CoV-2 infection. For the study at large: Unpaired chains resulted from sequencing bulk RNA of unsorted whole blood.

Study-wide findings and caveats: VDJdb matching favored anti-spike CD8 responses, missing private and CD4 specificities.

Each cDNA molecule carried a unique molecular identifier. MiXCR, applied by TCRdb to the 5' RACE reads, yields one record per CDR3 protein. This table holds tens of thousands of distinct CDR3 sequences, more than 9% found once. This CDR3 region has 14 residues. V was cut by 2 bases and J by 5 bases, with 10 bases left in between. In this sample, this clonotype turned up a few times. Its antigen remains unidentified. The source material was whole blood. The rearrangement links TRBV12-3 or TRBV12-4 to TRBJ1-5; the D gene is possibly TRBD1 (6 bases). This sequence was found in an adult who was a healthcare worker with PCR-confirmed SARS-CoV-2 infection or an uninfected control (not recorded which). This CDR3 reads CASSLTSGDQPQHF. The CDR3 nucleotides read TGTGCCAGCAGTTTAACCTCAGGGGATCAGCCCCAGCATTTT.